This T cell receptor (beta chain) was recovered during a study of cytomegalovirus exposure and HLA in healthy donors (dated by TCRdb to about 2017). Notes on the research overall: An earlier analysis of several hundred of the donors reported approximately 300 Gb of sequence data and approximately 120 million unique TCR beta sequences obtained from about 179 million T cells. An early release covering just under 650 HLA-typed donors comprised about 290 gigabases of sequencing data and roughly 86 million unique TCR sequences. Of the roughly 410 genotyped donors, less than 85% were placed in the genetic ancestry cluster associated with self-reported Caucasian donors. The study aimed to test whether signatures of past pathogen exposure could be identified by cataloging public T cell receptors. The T cell repertoires of 670 or so subjects were profiled by immunosequencing and related to cytomegalovirus serostatus. Along with the approximately 650-subject first cohort, a separate validation cohort of 120 different subjects was used. To predict cytomegalovirus infection status, the study combined high-throughput TCR immunosequencing, statistical association of individual TCRs with disease status, and machine learning. A later analysis re-analyzed previously published TCR beta repertoires from approximately 700 donors and added high-resolution HLA genotyping to study TCR occurrence patterns. Rather than drawing on any new phenotypic data, the later analysis identified candidate immune exposures from TCR beta sequences and the way those sequences occurred across donors. An earlier analysis of 587 of the donors used high-throughput TCR beta sequencing to judge whether each TCR beta V gene segment behaved as functional or pseudogenic. Donor age, sex, ethnicity and CMV serostatus were compiled alongside the repertoire data. Genome-wide SNP genotypes for about 60% of the roughly 700 donors were used in a later genetic analysis, which treated that subset as a discovery cohort. Every repertoire in the discovery cohort had been generated on one and the same sequencing platform. Class I and class II HLA loci were covered by the typing at four-digit resolution. Typing coverage differed by locus: A, B, C, DRB1 and DQB1 were typed in about 620-630 donors, DQA1 in 522, DPA1 in some 570, and DPB1 in around 490. Four or five DR-DQ haplotypes were handled as single units for association and clustering because linkage in the cohort was strong. Across roughly 420 genotyped donors of the cohort, an average of about 240,000 unique TCR beta nucleotide sequences per donor were sequenced, and roughly 17% of those sequences were non-productive.

Preparation of the library involved the immunoSEQ multiplex PCR assay. The multiplex PCR relied on a mix of 60 forward primers for TCR Vbeta segments and 13 reverse primers for TCR Jbeta segments. A multiplex PCR assay on genomic DNA amplified the CDR3 region of rearranged TCR beta genes. Amplified TCR beta libraries were sequenced as 87-base-pair reads on the Illumina HiSeq System. The authors' pipeline ran thus. In a later analysis, about 80 million unique TCR beta chains were counted across the approximately 640 repertoires, and roughly 11 million of these chains were shared by at least two donors. A nearest-neighbor algorithm error-corrected the raw reads and collapsed the reads into unique sequences, merging closely related sequences to remove PCR and sequencing errors. Alignment of CDR3 sequences to IMGT reference sequences was used to assign V, D and J gene segments. For a sequence to be retained, at least a six-nucleotide match to both a V gene segment and a J gene segment was required. A rearrangement was called productive if the CDR3 had no stop codons and remained in frame with V and J, and every other rearrangement was called non-productive. Following IMGT convention, CDR3 was defined as the stretch from the second conserved V-encoded cysteine to the conserved J-encoded phenylalanine. Sequences without an unambiguous match to a single V gene segment were excluded from the earlier analysis of 500 to 700 of the donors. In an earlier analysis of 587 of the donors, a V segment was called functional when productive rearrangements were above 56.7%, and segregating when the standard deviation between donors exceeded 5%. To diagnose cytomegalovirus status from the catalog of TCR beta chain sequences, a statistical classification framework was built. V and J gene assignment, in a later analysis, came from comparing TCR nucleotide sequences with IMGT/GENE-DB human TR gene sequences. The TCRdist pipeline was used in a later analysis to assign CDR3 sequences and most-parsimonious VDJ recombination scenarios. A later analysis defined each TCR beta chain by its CDR3 amino acid sequence plus V-gene family, and excluded reads lacking a unique V-gene family. As a way to deal with suspected cross-contamination and a sequencing artifact, a later analysis dropped roughly 600 nucleotide sequences that were highly shared and had low generation probability. For each public chain, a later analysis derived a clonal expansion index from normalized ranks of inferred template counts within each repertoire. A later analysis computed generation probabilities with a VDJ recombination model fitted to out-of-frame rearrangements, and checked the results against IGoR. Hypergeometric tests were used in a later analysis to score TCR-TCR, TCR-HLA and TCR-CMV co-occurrence, with a repertoire-size bias correction applied to the TCR pairs. False discovery rates were estimated in a later analysis by permuting HLA or CMV assignments 20 times. A later analysis grouped co-occurring TCRs with DBSCAN, adding TCRdist sequence similarity when clustering within HLA-allele-positive subsets. For co-occurrence clustering, repertoires with fewer than 30,000 or more than 120,000 public chains were excluded, along with a handful of repertoires with anomalous nucleotide sharing. TCRdb provides this immuneACCESS table in a form limited to in-frame rearrangements. Some clones are lacking; in checked studies, under half of them reflect an unresolved V gene, and why the rest are absent is not known. The V and J calls and clone size were taken over from that table, and D and trimming were inferred from the DNA. Counted in this sample were under 200,000 clones; roughly 76% of them appeared once. The ten largest clones represent over 1.2% of the sample.

The CDR3 runs 14 residues from the cysteine to the phenylalanine. Here the CDR3 DNA is all that survives: 42 bases in frame from base 1. The V and J ends are trimmed by 3 bases and 5 bases, leaving 12 bases between them. CDR1 SGHTA and CDR2 FQGNSA are derived from the germline V gene. The cohort consisted of approximately 670 healthy bone marrow donors. Cohort members were all nominally healthy when sampled, although unrecorded immune exposures were likely present. The donor tested CMV seronegative, placing the donor among the 350 or so seronegative members of the cohort. Every donor gave a peripheral blood sample, and the peripheral blood mononuclear cells from that sample were used for TCR beta sequencing. Genomic DNA was extracted from the blood cell samples with the Qiagen DNeasy Blood Extraction Kit. Here is what the overall study found, with its caveats: In a later analysis, TCR association rates were found to vary across HLA loci, with the most associated TCRs seen for DRB1 alleles and the fewest for HLA-C alleles. Immune exposure information for the cohort was limited to CMV serostatus. Roughly uniform sequencing depth across donors was assumed in presence/absence analyses, although this assumption may not hold. Correlated functional status among segregating V segments might be attributable to linkage disequilibrium, but an unknown experimental factor could not be ruled out. The earlier analysis of almost 600 of the donors excluded some 16 rarely observed V segments, including chromosome 9 orphons, because counts were too low. In vitro tests confirmed that a few of the cytomegalovirus-associated TCR beta chains recognize cytomegalovirus antigens. Assigning TCR associations to individual alleles was difficult when HLA alleles, especially DR and DQ, strongly co-occurred. A further reported finding was that TCR beta sequences accurately predicted the HLA-A and HLA-B alleles for most subjects in the first cohort. A group of highly shared sequence variants was considered likely to be a technical artifact of the sequencing pipeline. According to a later analysis, most CMV-associated TCR beta chains appeared to be HLA-restricted, and the HLA associations seemed to be driven largely by CMV exposure. In a later genetic analysis, fewer N-insertions in productive TCRs were reported among donors in an Asian-associated ancestry cluster than the approximately 670-donor mean. Because HLA typing was missing for some donors at each locus, association tests included only the typed subset. An earlier analysis of 587 of the donors showed that most TCR beta V segments appeared in productive rearrangements either about 90% or about 30% of the time, which broadly matched IMGT annotations. At a false discovery rate of 0.05, a later analysis linked approximately 18,000 TCR beta sequences to specific HLA alleles. In this cohort, only TCR beta chains were sequenced, and detectable features were limited by the absence of alpha or paired-chain data. An association between a missense DCLRE1C variant and V-gene and J-gene trimming of TCR beta chains was found in a later genetic analysis and replicated in an independent cohort. Several of the top co-occurrence clusters appeared to be linked to parvovirus B19, influenza, CMV and Epstein-Barr virus, according to a later analysis. According to the authors, the approach could potentially be generalized to other disease states and immunological phenotypes. A total of 150 or so TCR beta chains were listed by the study as associated with cytomegalovirus. Because the 87-base-pair reads could not distinguish some IMGT-functional V segments, including TRBV6-2 and TRBV6-3, those segments were excluded. A later analysis found that HLA-associated TCR beta chains were more clonally expanded and had lower generation probabilities than equally common non-associated chains. The classifier was reported to diagnose cytomegalovirus status with high specificity and sensitivity in both the original and validation cohorts. While some public TCRs were present in many individuals, most TCR sequences turned up only very rarely across donors.

This clone was seen once. The target of this receptor is not known. Base qualities are missing; no much larger clone stands one base away. Recombination linked TRBV7-2 to TRBJ2-3, with the D gene not clear enough to name. The clonotype was recovered from a man aged 55 to 70 in good health and CMV-seronegative. The sequenced material came from PBMCs. The DNA sequence is given as TGTGCCAGCAGCTTGTTTGAATTGAGAGATACGCAGTATTTT. Translated, it reads CASSLFELRDTQYF.